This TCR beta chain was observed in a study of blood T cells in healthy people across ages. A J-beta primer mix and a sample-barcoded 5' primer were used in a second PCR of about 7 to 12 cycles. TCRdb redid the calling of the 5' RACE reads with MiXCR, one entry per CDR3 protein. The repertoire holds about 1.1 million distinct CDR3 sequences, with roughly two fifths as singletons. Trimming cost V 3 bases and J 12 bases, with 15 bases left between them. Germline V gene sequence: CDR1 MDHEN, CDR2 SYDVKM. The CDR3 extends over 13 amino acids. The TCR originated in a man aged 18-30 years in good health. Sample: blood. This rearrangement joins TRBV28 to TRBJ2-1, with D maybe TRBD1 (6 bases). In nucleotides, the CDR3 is TGTGCCAGCAGTTTGGGGGCTGAGGTCGGGCAGTTCTTC. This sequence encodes CASSLGAEVGQFF. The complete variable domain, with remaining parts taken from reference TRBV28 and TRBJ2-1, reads DVKVTQSSRYLVKRTGEKVFLECVQDMDHENMFWYRQDPGLGLRLIYFSYDVKMKEKGDIPEGYSVSREKKERFSLILESASTNQTSMYLCASSLGAEVGQFFGPGTRLTVL.